Below, 32 T cell receptor beta chains from the same sample are listed, as sequenced in a study of T cell responses to AZD1222 COVID-19 vaccine. Profiling relied on immunoSEQ multiplex PCR, and the TCRdb table lists in-frame clones only, not all of them. This sample has under 50,000 clones, with roughly 90% found just once. Material: peripheral blood, obtained 28 days after the second AZD1222 dose. The receptor source for this set is an adult who received the AZD1222 COVID-19 vaccine.

This clone was recorded only once. The rearrangement links TRBV7-8 to TRBJ2-3; 10 nucleotides align to TRBD2. CDR1 is SGHVS and CDR2 is FQNEAQ in the germline V gene. Trimming cost V 6 bases and J 1 base; bases outside gene matches: 16. This CDR3 comprises 19 residues. In DNA form, the CDR3 reads TGTGCCAGCAGGGAAAGCCGGATACTAGCGGGACCCGGCACAGATACGCAGTATTTT. Amino acid sequence: CASRESRILAGPGTDTQYF. The full variable domain, with the rest looked up from reference TRBV7-8 and TRBJ2-3, is GAGVSQSPRYKVAKRGQDVALRCDPISGHVSLFWYQQALGQGPEFLTYFQNEAQLDKSGLPSDRFFAERPEGSVSTLKIQRTQQEDSAVYLCASRESRILAGPGTDTQYFGPGTRLTVL.

The gene calls are TRBV29-1 and TRBJ2-1, with D possibly TRBD2 on 6 matching bases. The germline V gene has CDR1 SQVTM and CDR2 ANQGSEA. V lost 7 bases and J 3 bases, leaving 16 bases between the germline ends. The CDR3 runs to 14 residues. Here the CDR3 reads CSDFHSGFYNEQFF. The DNA of the CDR3 is TGCAGCGACTTTCATAGCGGATTCTACAATGAGCAGTTCTTC.

The chain links TRBV7-2 to TRBJ1-5; 8 bases align to TRBD1. Germline loops: CDR1 SGHTA, CDR2 FQGNSA. This CDR3 has 13 amino acids. With V trimmed by 5 bases and J by 8 bases, 5 bases remained unmatched. The CDR3: CASSRTGSEPQHF. The CDR3, as DNA: TGTGCCAGCAGCCGGACAGGGTCGGAGCCCCAGCATTTT.

Only one count was recorded for this clone. The chain carries TRBV7-9 and TRBJ2-2, with D maybe TRBD2 (6 bases). Trimming shortened V by 4 bases and J by 2 bases, and 17 bases separated the two germline ends. This CDR3 contains 17 residues. Germline assignment: CDR1 SEHNR and CDR2 FQNEAQ (reference sequence). The CDR3 DNA follows: TGTGCCAGCAGCTCAACAAAATTGACTAGTAACACCGGGGAGCTGTTTTTT. Translating it yields CASSSTKLTSNTGELFF. The full variable domain, its missing parts supplied by reference TRBV7-9 and TRBJ2-2, is DTGVSQNPRHKITKRGQNVTFRCDPISEHNRLYWYRQTLGQGPEFLTYFQNEAQLEKSRLLSDRFSAERPKGSFSTLEIQRTEQGDSAMYLCASSSTKLTSNTGELFFGEGSRLTVL.

The chain is built from TRBV5-5 and TRBJ2-7, with 8 bases lining up with TRBD2. After removal of 6 bases from V and 4 bases from J, the junction contained 12 bases not matched to a gene. CDR1 and CDR2 (germline): SGHKS, YYEKEE (reference sequence). The CDR3 covers 15 residues. The CDR3: CASTLPGSGSYEQYF. The DNA for the CDR3 is TGTGCCAGCACCCTGCCGGGAAGCGGGAGTTACGAGCAGTACTTC. Filled out from reference TRBV5-5 and TRBJ2-7, the complete variable domain reads DAGVTQSPTHLIKTRGQQVTLRCSPISGHKSVSWYQQVLGQGPQFIFQYYEKEERGRGNFPDRFSARQFPNYSSELNVNALLLGDSALYLCASTLPGSGSYEQYFGPGTRLTVT.

The J gene is TRBJ2-3, the V gene TRBV28; 7 bases line up with TRBD1. Trimming removed 3 bases from V and 6 bases from J; junction bases left unmatched: 6. Per germline, CDR1 MDHEN and CDR2 SYDVKM. The CDR3 loop spans 14 amino acids. CDR3 sequence reads: CASSLGQSLDTQYF. In DNA form, the CDR3 reads TGTGCCAGCAGTTTGGGACAGTCCCTCGATACGCAGTATTTT.

The chain couples TRBV6-6 to TRBJ1-2, with TRBD1 as a possible D gene (5 bases). The V gene lost 2 bases and the J gene lost 6 bases, with 16 bases spanning the gap. Germline CDR1 reads MNHNY; CDR2 reads SVGAGI (reference sequence). The CDR3 is 15 amino acids. CDR3 sequence reads: CASSYQGQGADGYTF. The DNA of the CDR3 is TGTGCCAGCAGTTACCAAGGCCAGGGAGCTGATGGCTACACCTTC.

Only one count was recorded for this clone. CDR3 DNA sequence: TGTGCCAGCAGTTACTTCCCCGGTAGCAATCAGCCCCAGCATTTT. It yields the protein CASSYFPGSNQPQHF. The V gene is TRBV5-5, the J gene TRBJ1-5; D gene unclear. This CDR3 has 15 amino acids. V was trimmed by 5 bases and J by 0 bases, leaving 12 bases between them. CDR1 is SGHKS and CDR2 is YYEKEE in the germline V gene (reference sequence). Complete variable domain (other parts from reference TRBV5-5 and TRBJ1-5): DAGVTQSPTHLIKTRGQQVTLRCSPISGHKSVSWYQQVLGQGPQFIFQYYEKEERGRGNFPDRFSARQFPNYSSELNVNALLLGDSALYLCASSYFPGSNQPQHFGDGTRLSIL.

The V call is TRBV6-5, the J call TRBJ2-5; a weak D match, TRBD2 (5 bases). CDR3 length: 14 amino acids. Germline assignment: CDR1 MNHEY and CDR2 SVGAGI. V was clipped by 3 bases and J by 5 bases, with 13 bases between them. Here the CDR3 reads CASSYGRRSETQYF. CDR3 sequence (DNA): TGTGCCAGCAGTTATGGACGGAGGAGTGAGACCCAGTACTTC.

The rearrangement joins TRBV15 to TRBJ2-7, with D possibly matching TRBD1 (6 bases). Germline CDR1 and CDR2: LNHNV and YYDKDF (reference sequence). V lost 6 bases to trimming and J lost 2 bases, with 14 bases between them. The CDR3 consists of 14 residues. DNA for the CDR3: TGTGCCACCAGGCCGGGACACCCTCCCTACGAGCAGTACTTC. The encoded protein is CATRPGHPPYEQYF.

This rearrangement joins TRBV6-2 or TRBV6-3 to TRBJ2-7; TRBD2 matches at 8 bases. From germline, CDR1 is MNHEY and CDR2 SVGEGT. Germline trimming cut 6 bases from V and 6 bases from J; bases unmatched to any gene: 10. The length of the CDR3 is 14 residues. The chain's CDR3 is CASSPRGREVEQYF. The CDR3 bases are TGTGCCAGCAGCCCCCGGGGGCGGGAGGTCGAGCAGTACTTC.

This clone was detected once. This chain uses TRBV25-1 with TRBJ2-3; 7 bases are a match to TRBD2. The V gene end was trimmed by 6 bases and the J gene end by 2 bases; junction bases not matched to a gene: 14. The CDR3 contains 17 residues. Germline CDR1 is MGHDK and CDR2 is SYGVNS. The CDR3 is CASSGGSGGPITDTQYF. CDR3 nucleotides: TGTGCCAGCAGCGGAGGCTCGGGGGGACCAATCACAGATACGCAGTATTTT. Together with reference TRBV25-1 and TRBJ2-3, the CDR3 gives the full variable domain: EADIYQTPRYLVIGTGKKITLECSQTMGHDKMYWYQQDPGMELHLIHYSYGVNSTEKGDLSSESTVSRIRTEHFPLTLESARPSHTSQYLCASSGGSGGPITDTQYFGPGTRLTVL.

The chain recombines TRBV2 with TRBJ1-3, with D unclear. V was cut by 3 bases and J by 4 bases, with 10 bases left in between. Looked up from germline, CDR1 is SNHLY and CDR2 is FYNNEI. This CDR3 spans 14 amino acids. CDR3 nucleotides: TGTGCCAGCAGTGAGTCGGGGTCCGGAAACACCATATATTTT. Amino acids: CASSESGSGNTIYF.

The chain joins TRBV4-3 to TRBJ2-1; either TRBD1 or TRBD2 may supply D (5 bases each). The CDR3 extends over 16 amino acids. Germline V lookup: CDR1 LGHNA, CDR2 YSLEER. V lost 4 bases and J lost 5, with 18 bases in between. The CDR3 sequence is CASSPRSRGTDNEQFF. CDR3 coding DNA: TGCGCCAGCAGCCCAAGATCGAGGGGAACGGACAATGAGCAGTTCTTC.

On this clone itself: One end of the junction is discordant with germline, which a read error may explain. The V gene is TRBV11-2, the J gene TRBJ2-5, with 13 positions matching TRBD2. Germline loops: CDR1 SGHAT, CDR2 FQNNGV. The CDR3 sequence is 17 residues long. CDR3 in amino acids: CASSPTSRTSGREAQYF. In DNA form, the CDR3 reads TGTGCCAGCAGCCCCACCTCCAGGACTAGCGGGAGAGAGGCCCAGTACTTC.

This rearrangement joins TRBV15 to TRBJ2-7; 15 bases match TRBD2. The length of the CDR3 is 17 residues. The germline CDR1 and CDR2 sequences are LNHNV and YYDKDF (reference sequence). Trimming removed 0 bases from V and 7 bases from J; junction bases left unmatched: 7. CDR3 loop: CATSRDGLAGGPGEQYF. The CDR3 DNA sequence: TGTGCCACCAGCAGAGATGGACTAGCGGGAGGGCCGGGAGAGCAGTACTTC.

The J gene is TRBJ1-6, the V gene TRBV30; TRBD1 might be the D (6 bases). This CDR3 is 13 amino acids long. Trimming took off 5 bases at V and 6 bases at J, with 11 bases between the two ends. CDR1 is GTSNPN and CDR2 is SVGIG in the germline V gene (reference sequence). CDR3 amino acids: CAWAGQTNSPLHF. CDR3 coding DNA: TGTGCCTGGGCCGGACAGACTAATTCACCCCTCCACTTT.

CDR3 DNA sequence: TGTGCCAGCAGTTCCCCCAGATGGGAGCAGTTCTTC. It specifies CASSSPRWEQFF. The chain recombines TRBV6-1 with TRBJ2-1, with D uncertain. There are 12 residues in the CDR3. Looked up from germline, CDR1 is MNHNS and CDR2 is SASEGT. Trimming left V 5 bases short and J 10 bases short, with 12 bases between.

This clone was seen once. One end of the junction varies from germline; a read error may be responsible. The chain joins TRBV7-9 to TRBJ2-1; 7 bases are a match to TRBD2. The CDR3 is 11 amino acids. Germline values: CDR1 SEHNR, CDR2 FQNEAQ (reference sequence). The CDR3 nucleotides are TGTGCCAGCAGTTTAGCGGGTGAGCAGTTCTTC. This encodes CASSLAGEQFF.

The chain links TRBV6-2 or TRBV6-3 to TRBJ2-1; a possible D gene is TRBD2 (6 bases). Germline V gives CDR1 MNHEY, CDR2 SVGEGT. V was cut by 6 bases and J by 15 bases, with 18 bases left in between. The CDR3 extends over 12 amino acids. CDR3 amino acids: CASSPLASIPFF. The CDR3 DNA follows: TGTGCCAGCAGCCCCCTAGCGTCCATTCCGTTCTTC.

CDR3: CAWSGGKGLGNQPQHF. CDR3 DNA: TGTGCCTGGAGCGGGGGGAAGGGGTTGGGCAATCAGCCCCAGCATTTT. This chain links TRBV30 with TRBJ1-5; D might be TRBD1 (5 bases). Trimming took off 3 bases at V and 2 bases at J, with 17 bases between the two ends. This CDR3 contains 16 residues. Germline-derived CDR1 and CDR2 are GTSNPN and SVGIG (reference sequence).

The gene calls are TRBV7-2 and TRBJ1-1, with 8 bases lining up with TRBD1. Trimming cost V 5 bases and J 4 bases; bases outside gene matches: 3. The CDR3 has 13 amino acids. The V gene's germline CDR1 is SGHTA and CDR2 FQGNSA. The CDR3 DNA follows: TGTGCCAGCAGCGGACAGGGCTTCACTGAAGCTTTCTTT. Its protein is CASSGQGFTEAFF.

This chain uses TRBV11-2 with TRBJ2-1; D may be TRBD1 (5 bases). Germline V gene data show CDR1 as SGHAT and CDR2 as FQNNGV. The CDR3 contains 14 residues. Trimming removed 2 bases at V and 8 bases at J, with 13 bases between. CDR3 sequence (DNA): TGTGCCAGCAGCTTAAGAGTCACAGGCGATGAGCAGTTCTTC. Translation gives CASSLRVTGDEQFF. Full variable domain (remainder filled in from reference TRBV11-2 and TRBJ2-1): EAGVAQSPRYKIIEKRQSVAFWCNPISGHATLYWYQQILGQGPKLLIQFQNNGVVDDSQLPKDRFSAERLKGVDSTLKIQPAKLEDSAVYLCASSLRVTGDEQFFGPGTRLTVL.

V and J are TRBV28 and TRBJ1-5; tentative D call: TRBD1 (5 bases). Looked up from germline, CDR1 is MDHEN and CDR2 is SYDVKM. This CDR3 has 14 amino acids. V shed 5 bases and J shed 2 bases, with 10 bases lying between them. CDR3 sequence reads: CASSVAGRNQPQHF. The CDR3 bases are TGTGCCAGCAGTGTCGCGGGACGCAATCAGCCCCAGCATTTT. Variable domain in full (rest from reference TRBV28 and TRBJ1-5): DVKVTQSSRYLVKRTGEKVFLECVQDMDHENMFWYRQDPGLGLRLIYFSYDVKMKEKGDIPEGYSVSREKKERFSLILESASTNQTSMYLCASSVAGRNQPQHFGDGTRLSIL.

To note about this clone: The germline gene is not matched at one end of the junction; a read error may be the cause. The chain couples TRBV13 to TRBJ1-1; D uncertain. This CDR3 region has 11 residues. The germline gives CDR1 PRHDT, CDR2 FYEKMQ (reference sequence). CDR3 DNA sequence: TGTGCCAGCAGCATAGGGCCAGAAGCTTTCTTT. Translated, it gives CASSIGPEAFF.

This clone was found a few times. The V gene is TRBV19, the J gene TRBJ1-5; D unclear. V was pared by 0 bases and J by 1 base, with 13 bases between. Germline assignment: CDR1 LNHDA and CDR2 SQIVND (reference sequence). The CDR3 runs to 17 residues. CDR3 sequence: CASSIDRDFVSNQPQHF. CDR3 in DNA: TGTGCCAGTAGTATAGATAGAGATTTTGTGAGCAATCAGCCCCAGCATTTT. Full variable domain (missing parts from reference TRBV19 and TRBJ1-5): DGGITQSPKYLFRKEGQNVTLSCEQNLNHDAMYWYRQDPGQGLRLIYYSQIVNDFQKGDIAEGYSVSREKKESFPLTVTSAQKNPTAFYLCASSIDRDFVSNQPQHFGDGTRLSIL.

V is TRBV18 and J is TRBJ1-2; 10 bases line up with TRBD1. The ends lost 0 bases at V and 6 bases at J; junction bases unmatched: 10. In germline, CDR1 is KGHSH, CDR2 LQKENI. This CDR3 is built from 17 residues. The CDR3 protein is CASSPPERDRGMNGYTF. In nucleotides, the CDR3 is TGTGCCAGCTCACCACCGGAAAGGGACAGGGGTATGAATGGCTACACCTTC.

This clone was seen only a few times. In DNA form, the CDR3 reads TGTGCCAGCAGTGAAGGGGGGGCATCCTACGAGCAGTACTTC. Translation gives CASSEGGASYEQYF. The chain links TRBV25-1 to TRBJ2-7, with D perhaps matching TRBD2 (7 bases). Trimming removed 2 bases at V and 1 base at J, with 9 bases between. The CDR3 has 14 residues. The germline CDR1 and CDR2 sequences are MGHDK and SYGVNS.

V is TRBV1 and J is TRBJ2-7; whether TRBD2, the table's D call, matches the DNA was not checked. TRBV1 is a known pseudogene. This CDR3 spans 14 amino acids. The CDR3 region has the DNA TGCACCAGCAGCCACACTAGCGGGACCAACGAGCAGTACTTC. Protein product: CTSSHTSGTNEQYF.

CDR3 protein: CASSPEGKPQYF. For the CDR3, the DNA is TGTGCCAGCAGCCCGGAGGGCAAACCGCAGTATTTT. The J gene is TRBJ2-3, the V gene TRBV5-4, with D possibly TRBD2 on 6 matching bases. Trimming stripped 4 bases from V and 10 bases from J, with 13 bases between. The CDR3 runs 12 residues. Germline loops: CDR1 SGHNT, CDR2 YYREEE (reference sequence).

About this clone itself: One end of the junction does not line up with germline, which may come from a read error. The chain links TRBV7-7 to TRBJ2-2, with TRBD2 as a possible D gene (5 bases). The CDR3 extends over 13 amino acids. Germline V CDR1 and CDR2: SSHAT, FNYEAQ (reference sequence). Written as DNA, the CDR3 is TGTGCTAGCAGCTTGGGCCGGGGCGGGGAGCTGTTTTTT. It specifies CASSLGRGGELFF.

The chain joins TRBV9 to TRBJ2-1; D is uncertain. Germline V gives CDR1 SGDLS, CDR2 YYNGEE. The CDR3 is made up of 15 amino acids. The ends were cut back, 0 bases at V and 2 bases at J, with 9 bases in the middle. The CDR3 DNA follows: TGTGCCAGCAGCGTAGCTGGAGAGGCCTACAATGAGCAGTTCTTC. Protein: CASSVAGEAYNEQFF.